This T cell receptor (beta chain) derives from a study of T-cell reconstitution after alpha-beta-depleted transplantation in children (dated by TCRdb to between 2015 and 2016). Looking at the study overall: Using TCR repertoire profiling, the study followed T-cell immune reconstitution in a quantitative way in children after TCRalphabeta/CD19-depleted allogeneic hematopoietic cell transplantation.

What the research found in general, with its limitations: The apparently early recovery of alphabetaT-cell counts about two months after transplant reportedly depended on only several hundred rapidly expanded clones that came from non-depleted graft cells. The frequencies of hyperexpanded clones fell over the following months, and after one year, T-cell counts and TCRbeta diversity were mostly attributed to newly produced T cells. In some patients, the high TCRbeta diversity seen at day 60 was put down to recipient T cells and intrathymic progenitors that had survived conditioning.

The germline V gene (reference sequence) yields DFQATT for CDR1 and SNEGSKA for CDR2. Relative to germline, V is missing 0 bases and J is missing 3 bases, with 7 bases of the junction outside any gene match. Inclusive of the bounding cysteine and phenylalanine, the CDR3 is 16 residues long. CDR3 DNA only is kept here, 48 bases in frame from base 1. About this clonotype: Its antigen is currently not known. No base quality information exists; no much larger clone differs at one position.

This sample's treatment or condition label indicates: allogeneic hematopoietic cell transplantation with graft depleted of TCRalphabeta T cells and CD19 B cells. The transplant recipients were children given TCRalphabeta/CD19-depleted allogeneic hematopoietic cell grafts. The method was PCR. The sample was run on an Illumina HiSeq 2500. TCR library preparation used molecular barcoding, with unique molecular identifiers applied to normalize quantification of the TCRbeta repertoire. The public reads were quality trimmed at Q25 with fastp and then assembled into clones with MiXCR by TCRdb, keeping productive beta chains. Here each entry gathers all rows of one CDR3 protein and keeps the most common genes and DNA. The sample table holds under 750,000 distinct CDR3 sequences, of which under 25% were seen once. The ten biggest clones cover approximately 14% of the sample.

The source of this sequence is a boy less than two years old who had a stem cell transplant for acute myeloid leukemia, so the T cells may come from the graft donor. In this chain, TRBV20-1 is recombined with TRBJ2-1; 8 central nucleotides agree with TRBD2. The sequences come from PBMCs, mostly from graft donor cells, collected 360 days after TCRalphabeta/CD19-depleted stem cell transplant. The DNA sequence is TGCAGTGCTAGAGATCCTAGCGGGTTCTGCTACAATGAGCAGTTCTTC. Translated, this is CSARDPSGFCYNEQFF.